Listed below are T cell receptor beta chains from one sample, sequenced in a study of tumor-infiltrating lymphocytes in primary liver carcinoma. TCRdb reprocessed the multiplex PCR reads via MiXCR and lists one record per CDR3 protein. The sample records some 190,000 distinct CDR3 sequences, just under 85% being singletons. The specimen was tumor tissue from primary liver carcinoma. All receptors derive from a man between 35 and 55 years old with primary liver carcinoma and hepatitis B virus infection. Both conserved end residues are part of each CDR3. The D gene is left open where the match is weak. Size tells how often a clone was seen (once, few, many) or the class of an expanded clone, and some rows leave it out.

clone size: NA; J gene: TRBJ2-6; V gene: TRBV6-1; D gene: NA; CDR3 protein: CDSSEGVDGAKVLTF; CDR3 DNA: TGTGACAGCAGTGAAGGGGTGGATGGGGCCAAGGTCCTGACTTTC
clone size: NA; J gene: TRBJ2-7; V gene: TRBV6-2/TRBV6-3; D gene: NA; CDR3 protein: CSSNYEVPYEQYF; CDR3 DNA: TGTTCCAGCAATTACGAAGTACCCTACGAGCAGTACTTC
clone size: NA; J gene: TRBJ1-1; V gene: TRBV5-4; D gene: NA; CDR3 protein: CASNQIVTVMNTEAFF; CDR3 DNA: TGTGCCAGCAACCAAATTGTGACAGTCATGAACACTGAAGCTTTCTTT
clone size: NA; J gene: TRBJ1-1; V gene: TRBV5-6; D gene: NA; CDR3 protein: CASSLEKVTRTEAFF; CDR3 DNA: TGTGCCAGCAGCTTGGAGAAGGTTACGAGGACTGAAGCATTCTTT
clone size: once; J gene: TRBJ1-5; V gene: TRBV6-1; D gene: NA; CDR3 protein: CVSSEGGGNQPQHF; CDR3 DNA: TGTGTCAGCAGTGAAGGTGGCGGCAATCAGCCCCAGCATTTT
clone size: NA; J gene: TRBJ2-5; V gene: TRBV12-3/TRBV12-4; D gene: NA; CDR3 protein: CASCSNREQETQYF; CDR3 DNA: TGTGCCAGCTGTTCCAACAGGGAACAAGAGACCCAATACTTT
clone size: NA; J gene: TRBJ2-2; V gene: TRBV4-2; D gene: TRBD1; CDR3 protein: CASTGTGNTGDLFF; CDR3 DNA: TGCGCCAGCACCGGGACAGGGAATACCGGGGACCTGTTTTTT
clone size: once; J gene: TRBJ2-2; V gene: TRBV4-3; D gene: TRBD2; CDR3 protein: CTSRQDSPGLAGPGELFF; CDR3 DNA: TGCACCAGCAGGCAAGATAGCCCGGGACTAGCGGGCCCGGGGGAGCTGTTTTTT
clone size: NA; J gene: TRBJ2-7; V gene: TRBV5-4; D gene: NA; CDR3 protein: CASSKTCGGRGAEQHF; CDR3 DNA: TGTGCCAGCAGCAAGACTTGCGGAGGTCGAGGGGCAGAGCAGCACTTC
clone size: many; J gene: TRBJ2-3; V gene: TRBV29-1; D gene: NA; CDR3 protein: CSVSDNTDTQYF; CDR3 DNA: TGCAGCGTTTCCGACAACACAGATACGCAGTATTTT
clone size: NA; J gene: TRBJ2-3; V gene: TRBV12-5; D gene: TRBD2; CDR3 protein: CAGRESGSLADTQYF; CDR3 DNA: TGTGCTGGTAGGGAAAGCGGGAGTTTGGCAGATACGCAGTATTTT
clone size: NA; J gene: TRBJ2-2; V gene: TRBV5-1; D gene: NA; CDR3 protein: CASSPPGIGGELFF; CDR3 DNA: TGCGCCAGTAGCCCACCAGGGATCGGCGGGGAGCTGTTTTTT
clone size: NA; J gene: TRBJ1-5; V gene: TRBV7-9; D gene: TRBD1; CDR3 protein: CGSNLQGLGNQPQHF; CDR3 DNA: TGTGGCAGCAACTTACAGGGGCTAGGGAATCAGCCCCAGCATTTT
clone size: NA; J gene: TRBJ2-1; V gene: TRBV11-3; D gene: NA; CDR3 protein: CVSSLGREKNDQSF; CDR3 DNA: TGTGTCAGCAGCTTAGGACGGGAGAAAAATGACCAGTCCTTC
clone size: NA; J gene: TRBJ2-1; V gene: TRBV6-1; D gene: NA; CDR3 protein: CASEILIDQFF; CDR3 DNA: TGTGCCAGCGAGATCCTCATTGATCAGTTCTTC
clone size: NA; J gene: TRBJ2-7; V gene: TRBV6-2/TRBV6-3; D gene: TRBD1; CDR3 protein: CVSSLRDRTHEHYF; CDR3 DNA: TGTGTCAGCAGCCTCCGGGACAGGACCCACGAGCATTACTTC
clone size: NA; J gene: TRBJ1-4; V gene: TRBV28; D gene: NA; CDR3 protein: CASSLIGLVNTEVQYEKLFF; CDR3 DNA: TGTGCCAGCAGTTTAATAGGTCTGGTGAATACGGAGGTCCAGTATGAAAAACTGTTTTTT
clone size: few; J gene: TRBJ2-1; V gene: TRBV29-1; D gene: TRBD2; CDR3 protein: CSVGLAGGFYKEQFF; CDR3 DNA: TGCAGCGTTGGATTGGCGGGAGGGTTCTACAAAGAGCAGTTCTTC
clone size: NA; J gene: TRBJ2-7; V gene: TRBV4-1; D gene: TRBD1; CDR3 protein: CASGQTARTGPWYEQYF; CDR3 DNA: TGCGCCAGCGGCCAGACTGCCAGGACAGGGCCGTGGTACGAGCAGTACTTC
clone size: NA; J gene: TRBJ2-1; V gene: TRBV7-9; D gene: NA; CDR3 protein: CASSSDTAHNEEFF; CDR3 DNA: TGTGCCAGCAGCTCAGACACTGCCCACAATGAAGAGTTCTTC
clone size: NA; J gene: TRBJ2-5; V gene: TRBV2; D gene: TRBD2; CDR3 protein: CAISGTSMEIQYF; CDR3 DNA: TGTGCCATCAGCGGGACTAGCATGGAGATCCAGTACTTC
clone size: NA; J gene: TRBJ2-7; V gene: TRBV14; D gene: NA; CDR3 protein: CANSPSGRTLYEQYF; CDR3 DNA: TGTGCCAACAGCCCCTCGGGACGGACACTATACGAGCAGTACTTC
clone size: NA; J gene: TRBJ2-3; V gene: TRBV28; D gene: TRBD2; CDR3 protein: CASSLGGLVRDTQYF; CDR3 DNA: TGTGCCAGCAGTTTGGGGGGACTAGTCAGAGATACTCAGTATTTT
clone size: NA; J gene: TRBJ2-7; V gene: TRBV6-1; D gene: NA; CDR3 protein: CANSDGYEKYF; CDR3 DNA: TGTGCCAACAGTGACGGCTACGAGAAGTACTTC
clone size: NA; J gene: TRBJ1-5; V gene: TRBV5-5; D gene: TRBD1; CDR3 protein: CASSSRGTGQPQHF; CDR3 DNA: TGTGCCAGCAGCAGTAGGGGGACAGGTCAGCCCCAGCATTTT
clone size: NA; J gene: TRBJ1-5; V gene: TRBV11-2; D gene: NA; CDR3 protein: CVSSLVGITGINQPQHF; CDR3 DNA: TGTGTGAGCAGCTTAGTAGGGATAACAGGGATCAATCAGCCCCAGCATTTT
clone size: NA; J gene: TRBJ2-5; V gene: TRBV29-1; D gene: TRBD1; CDR3 protein: CTGQGVKVETQYF; CDR3 DNA: TGCACCGGACAGGGGGTGAAAGTAGAGACCCAGTATTTC
clone size: NA; J gene: TRBJ2-1; V gene: TRBV12-3/TRBV12-4; D gene: NA; CDR3 protein: CASSFDEAKEQFF; CDR3 DNA: TGTGCCAGCAGTTTTGACGAAGCCAAAGAGCAGTTCTTC
clone size: NA; J gene: TRBJ1-2; V gene: TRBV28; D gene: TRBD1; CDR3 protein: CASRFGTGQNYGYTF; CDR3 DNA: TGTGCCAGCAGATTCGGGACAGGACAAAACTATGGCTACACCTTC
clone size: NA; J gene: TRBJ1-1; V gene: TRBV29-1; D gene: NA; CDR3 protein: CSVAPGWAMSTEAFF; CDR3 DNA: TGCAGCGTTGCCCCTGGTTGGGCAATGAGTACTGAAGCTTTCTTT
clone size: NA; J gene: TRBJ2-3; V gene: TRBV6-2/TRBV6-3; D gene: NA; CDR3 protein: CASSSVLANTHYF; CDR3 DNA: TGTGCCAGCAGTTCGGTATTAGCGAATACGCACTATTTT
clone size: NA; J gene: TRBJ2-6; V gene: TRBV5-4; D gene: NA; CDR3 protein: CASSGDRVAFGANVVTF; CDR3 DNA: NA
clone size: NA; J gene: TRBJ1-1; V gene: TRBV29-1; D gene: NA; CDR3 protein: CSADFVYRDWGSNTEAFF; CDR3 DNA: TGCAGCGCTGATTTTGTGTACCGGGACTGGGGAAGTAACACTGAAGCTTTCTTT
clone size: NA; J gene: TRBJ2-1; V gene: TRBV28; D gene: TRBD2; CDR3 protein: CVSSQVGGLAGDKRLYEQFF; CDR3 DNA: TGTGTCAGCAGCCAGGTCGGGGGACTAGCGGGAGATAAAAGGTTATATGAGCAGTTCTTC
clone size: NA; J gene: TRBJ1-2; V gene: TRBV5-4; D gene: NA; CDR3 protein: CASRGTWGLDYGYTF; CDR3 DNA: TGTGCCAGCAGGGGGACATGGGGGCTCGACTATGGTTACACCTTC
clone size: NA; J gene: TRBJ2-6; V gene: TRBV5-6; D gene: NA; CDR3 protein: CASSLPRASVLAF; CDR3 DNA: TGTGCCAGCAGCTTACCACGGGCCAGCGTCCTGGCTTTC
clone size: NA; J gene: TRBJ2-7; V gene: TRBV6-1; D gene: NA; CDR3 protein: CATETWGHYEEYF; CDR3 DNA: TGTGCCACCGAGACATGGGGCCACTACGAGGAGTACTTC
clone size: NA; J gene: TRBJ1-6; V gene: TRBV6-1; D gene: NA; CDR3 protein: CASSDNVRNNSPLHF; CDR3 DNA: TGTGCCAGTAGTGACAACGTAAGGAATAATTCACCCCTCCACTTT
clone size: NA; J gene: TRBJ2-4; V gene: TRBV6-2/TRBV6-3; D gene: NA; CDR3 protein: CVSSYGVSSGEDIQYF; CDR3 DNA: TGTGTCAGCAGTTATGGTGTGAGTAGTGGAGAAGACATTCAGTACTTC